This T cell receptor beta chain was sequenced during a study of T cells in Graves' hyperthyroidism and ophthalmopathy. Study-wide results and caveats: The majority of expanded thyroid clonotypes above 0.001 also appeared in blood.

Details on this clonotype: Its antigen remains unknown.

What was amplified from RNA transcripts were TCR beta CDR3 regions. TCR CDR3 underwent first-round RT-PCR with the HTBI primer set. Via MiXCR, TCRdb re-called the multiplex PCR reads, giving one row per CDR3 protein. The sample holds about 400,000 distinct CDR3 sequences; 11% to 15% are singletons and the top ten take 28%. J lost 5 bases, V lost 0 bases, and 7 bases had no gene match. The CDR3 sequence is 16 residues long. CDR1 is SNHLY and CDR2 is FYNNEI in the germline V gene. The rearrangement uses TRBV2 and TRBJ2-7; the match to TRBD1 covers 10 bases. The sequence was obtained from a man between 50 and 59 years old with Graves' ophthalmopathy. The sample consisted of blood. The DNA for the CDR3 is TGTGCCAGCAGTGAAGCTAGGACAGGGGGGTTGGACGAGCAGTACTTC. It specifies CASSEARTGGLDEQYF.